These 5 T cell receptor beta chains came from one sample sequenced in a study of immune cell composition in non-small cell lung cancer. Clones were sequenced by immunoSEQ multiplex PCR, and TCRdb holds only the in-frame ones, with some missing. The sample carries 4,900 or so clones, around 81% recorded once. What was sequenced was lung tumor tissue. The receptors were gathered from a human donor with non-small cell lung cancer.

The genes are TRBV9 and TRBJ1-1, with TRBD1 identical over 7 bases. CDR3 length: 15 amino acids. Germline V gives CDR1 SGDLS, CDR2 YYNGEE. V gave up 3 bases and J gave up 1 base; unmatched junction bases: 6. The CDR3: CASSENRGRNTEAFF. CDR3 nucleotide sequence: TGTGCCAGCAGCGAGAACAGGGGCCGGAACACTGAAGCTTTCTTT.

This clone was counted once. V is TRBV27 and J is TRBJ2-5; possible D gene TRBD2, 5 bases. V dropped 6 bases and J dropped 5 bases, with 19 bases sitting between them. This CDR3 is 15 amino acids long. The germline CDR1 and CDR2 sequences are MNHEY and SMNVEV (reference sequence). The CDR3: CASSPNRDSLETQYF. The CDR3 region has the DNA TGTGCCAGCAGCCCAAACCGGGATTCGCTCGAGACCCAGTACTTC.

This chain links TRBV7-9 with TRBJ1-4; TRBD1 is a possible D gene (6 bases). The CDR3 is made up of 16 amino acids. CDR1 is SEHNR, CDR2 FQNEAQ, per germline (reference sequence). V shed 0 bases and J shed 4 bases, with 12 bases lying between them. CDR3 nucleotide sequence: TGTGCCAGCAGCTTAGCACAGGGCGAGTATAATGAAAAACTGTTTTTT. Protein product: CASSLAQGEYNEKLFF.

This chain connects TRBV5-1 to TRBJ1-1; tentative D call: TRBD1 (6 bases). The V gene lost 0 bases and the J gene lost 1 base, with 7 bases spanning the gap. The V gene's germline CDR1 is SGHRS and CDR2 YFSETQ. This CDR3 is 14 amino acids long. The CDR3 region is CASSLGTANTEAFF. In DNA, the CDR3 is TGCGCCAGCAGCTTGGGGACAGCGAACACTGAAGCTTTCTTT.

This chain uses TRBV7-3 with TRBJ2-2; maybe TRBD1 (5 bases). This CDR3 is 15 amino acids long. V lost 3 bases and J 6 bases, leaving 14 bases between the germline ends. Looked up from germline, CDR1 is SGHTA and CDR2 is FQGTGA. This CDR3 reads CASSLGPRTPGELFF. CDR3 sequence (DNA): TGTGCCAGCAGCTTGGGCCCACGGACACCCGGGGAGCTGTTTTTT.